This is a list of T cell receptor beta chains from one sample in a study of Ad26.COV2.S vaccination and SARS-CoV-2 variants. Generated by immunoSEQ multiplex PCR, the TCRdb table keeps only in-frame clones and is missing some. The sample records hundreds of thousands of clones, roughly 90% being singletons. The sample consisted of peripheral blood, taken in a trial of Ad26.COV2.S vaccine versus placebo. These receptors were obtained from a person aged 18-65 years who received the Ad26.COV2.S COVID-19 vaccine or a placebo. CDR3s include the opening cysteine and the closing phenylalanine or tryptophan. The D gene is left open where the match is weak. Clone size is not always given. Where it is, it says once, few, many or a class for expanded clones.

>once|TRBD2|TRBJ2-7|TRBV25-1
TGTGCCAGCAGTGAGTACCTGACTAGCGGCTACGAGCAGTACTTC
CASSEYLTSGYEQYF
>NA|NA|TRBJ2-3|TRBV7-8
TGTGCCAGCAGCTTGGCGGGAAAAAGGCTGTATTTT
CASSLAGKRLYF
>NA|TRBD1|TRBJ2-1|TRBV27
TGTGCCAGCAGTTCACAGGGGTACCCCTACAATGAGCAGTTCTTC
CASSSQGYPYNEQFF
>NA|NA|TRBJ2-3|TRBV18
TGTGCCAGCTCACCAGGGACCAACGGGGCAGATACGCAGTATTTT
CASSPGTNGADTQYF
>NA|TRBD2|TRBJ2-1|TRBV7-2
TGTGCCAGCAGCTTCCTGACTAGCGGGAGGGCCATTGAGCAGTTCTTC
CASSFLTSGRAIEQFF
>NA|TRBD2|TRBJ2-1|TRBV6-5
TGTGCCAGCAGGCTAGCGGGACACAATGAGCAGTTCTTC
CASRLAGHNEQFF
>NA|NA|TRBJ1-3|TRBV19
TGTGCCAGTAGTCCCCGGGCAGGGGAACTCTTCTCTGGAAACACCATATATTTT
CASSPRAGELFSGNTIYF
>NA|NA|TRBJ1-2|TRBV30
TGTGCCTGGAGCGCACTTGGTAACTATGGCTACACCTTC
CAWSALGNYGYTF
>NA|NA|TRBJ1-2|TRBV6-2/TRBV6-3
TGTGCCAGCAGTTACTCAGGTCGGGATGGCTACACCTTC
CASSYSGRDGYTF
>NA|TRBD1|TRBJ1-1|TRBV5-8
TGTGCCAGCAGACTCGGTACAGGGGGCGGCACTGAAGCTTTCTTT
CASRLGTGGGTEAFF
>NA|NA|TRBJ1-1|TRBV6-6
TGTGCCAGCAGTTACTCCGGCAGGATAGGGAACACTGAAGCTTTCTTT
CASSYSGRIGNTEAFF
>NA|NA|TRBJ1-5|TRBV12-3/TRBV12-4
TGTGCCAGCAGTTTGTTGCAGAATCAGCCCCAGCATTTT
CASSLLQNQPQHF
>NA|NA|TRBJ1-1|TRBV20-1
TGCAGTGCTAGTCCCTCCGGGCTCAGGAACACTGAAGCTTTCTTT
CSASPSGLRNTEAFF
>NA|NA|TRBJ1-1|TRBV19
TGTGCCAGTACCGACGGGGGGGCTCGTAACACTGAAGCTTTCTTT
CASTDGGARNTEAFF
>NA|NA|TRBJ1-2|TRBV18
TGTGCCAGCTCACGGGCGTGGACTGTCCCAGTCCAATCCTTC
CASSRAWTVPVQSF
>few|TRBD1|TRBJ1-6|TRBV4-3
TGCGCCAGCAGCCAAGATCAGGGGGGTTCACCCCTCCACTTT
CASSQDQGGSPLHF
>NA|TRBD2|TRBJ2-2|TRBV5-1
TGCGCCAGCAGCTTGTTAGCGGGTTTAACCGGGGAGCTGTTTTTT
CASSLLAGLTGELFF
>NA|NA|TRBJ2-2|TRBV7-9
TGTGCCAGCAGCTTTACTGAGAAGACCGGGGAGCTGTTTTTT
CASSFTEKTGELFF
>once|NA|TRBJ2-7|TRBV5-5
TGTGCCAGCAGCTTGGAGGGACATGGATCCTACGAGCAGTACTTC
CASSLEGHGSYEQYF
>NA|TRBD2|TRBJ2-7|TRBV28
TGTGCCAGCAGCGGTACTTCCAGCGGGACCGCCTACGAGCAGTACTTC
CASSGTSSGTAYEQYF
>NA|NA|TRBJ1-2|TRBV28
TGTGCCAGCAGCCTCGACGGGAACTATGGCTACACCTTC
CASSLDGNYGYTF
>NA|NA|TRBJ2-3|TRBV25-1
TGTGCCAGCAGTGAATGGGCAGGCGACAAGACAGATACGCAGTATTTT
CASSEWAGDKTDTQYF